The rows below give T cell receptor beta chains drawn from one sample of a study of T cells in Graves' hyperthyroidism and ophthalmopathy. A single record per CDR3 protein comes from TCRdb applying MiXCR to the multiplex PCR reads. The data hold a few hundred thousand distinct CDR3 sequences, with 35% to 55% observed a single time. Sequencing was done on a sample of peripheral blood or thyroid tissue (not recorded which). Receptors originate from a woman aged 18-29 years with Graves' hyperthyroidism. Each CDR3 is given with its conserved first and last residue. Each record gives: D gene, J gene, clone size, V gene, CDR3 length, CDR3 protein, CDR3 DNA. A D gene is named only where the DNA matches it firmly. Clone sizes are given selectively: once, few, many, or a class where the clone is expanded.

D: -
J: TRBJ2-7
size: -
V: TRBV6-4
length: 13
CDR3: CASSEGTYYEQYF
DNA: TGTGCCAGCAGCGAGGGAACTTACTACGAGCAGTACTTC

D: -
J: TRBJ2-1
size: once
V: TRBV7-2
length: 13
CDR3: CASSLIQGGEQFF
DNA: TGTGCCAGCAGCTTGATCCAGGGCGGTGAGCAGTTCTTC

D: TRBD2
J: TRBJ2-7
size: -
V: TRBV29-1
length: 13
CDR3: CSVEGLARDEQYF
DNA: TGCAGCGTTGAAGGACTAGCGAGAGACGAGCAGTACTTC

D: -
J: TRBJ2-5
size: -
V: TRBV7-8
length: 12
CDR3: CASRAMTGTQYF
DNA: TGTGCCAGCAGAGCTATGACAGGGACCCAGTACTTC

D: TRBD2
J: TRBJ2-2
size: few
V: TRBV7-8
length: 19
CDR3: CASSLYRNLAGGSTGELFF
DNA: TGTGCCAGCAGCTTATACCGGAATCTAGCGGGAGGATCCACCGGGGAGCTGTTTTTT

D: -
J: TRBJ2-3
size: -
V: TRBV19
length: 14
CDR3: CASRRWQGTDTQYF
DNA: TGTGCCAGTAGGAGATGGCAGGGCACAGATACGCAGTATTTT

D: TRBD2
J: TRBJ2-3
size: -
V: TRBV24-1
length: 17
CDR3: CATSDLEASGSPDTQYF
DNA: TGTGCCACCAGTGATTTGGAAGCTAGCGGGAGCCCAGATACGCAGTATTTT

D: TRBD1
J: TRBJ1-2
size: few
V: TRBV7-9
length: 15
CDR3: CASSPSGTGRYGYTF
DNA: TGTGCCAGCAGCCCTTCCGGGACAGGGAGGTATGGCTACACCTTC

D: -
J: TRBJ2-7
size: -
V: TRBV27
length: 15
CDR3: CASSPQGGPSYEQYF
DNA: TGTGCCAGCAGTCCCCAAGGAGGCCCAAGCTACGAGCAGTACTTC

D: -
J: TRBJ1-6
size: -
V: TRBV2
length: 13
CDR3: CASSEVGLGHLHF
DNA: TGTGCCAGCAGTGAAGTTGGGTTGGGACACCTCCACTTT

D: -
J: TRBJ2-1
size: -
V: TRBV11-3
length: 11
CDR3: CASLRSGEQFF
DNA: TGTGCCAGCCTTCGTAGCGGTGAGCAGTTCTTC

D: -
J: TRBJ2-5
size: -
V: TRBV20-1
length: 13
CDR3: CSASDREGRVQYF
DNA: TGCAGTGCCTCAGACAGGGAGGGCAGAGTCCAGTACTTC

D: TRBD1
J: TRBJ1-1
size: many
V: TRBV7-2
length: 16
CDR3: CASSQDRGRLSTEAFF
DNA: TGTGCCAGCAGCCAGGACAGGGGGCGCCTCAGCACTGAAGCTTTCTTT

D: TRBD1
J: TRBJ1-2
size: many
V: TRBV5-8
length: 14
CDR3: CASSLEQGAWGYTF
DNA: TGTGCCAGCAGCTTGGAGCAGGGGGCGTGGGGCTACACCTTC

D: -
J: TRBJ2-5
size: many
V: TRBV15
length: 13
CDR3: CATSREPQGTQYF
DNA: TGTGCCACCAGCAGAGAACCCCAGGGGACCCAGTACTTC

D: TRBD1
J: TRBJ2-7
size: many
V: TRBV2
length: 13
CDR3: CASRNRGHNEQYF
DNA: TGTGCCAGCCGAAACAGGGGGCACAACGAGCAGTACTTC